This entry lists 10 T cell receptor beta chains sequenced from one sample in a study of T cells after yellow fever vaccination. Each CDR3 protein is one row after TCRdb ran MiXCR on the 5' RACE reads. The table records 320,000 or so distinct CDR3 sequences, about 7.8% of them present only once. The material sequenced was PBMCs, taken around 45 days after the first yellow fever vaccination. The receptor source for this set is a man between 18 and 35 years old who received the YFV17D yellow fever vaccine.

In its sample, this clonotype was seen a few times. V and J are TRBV12-3 or TRBV12-4 and TRBJ2-1; 9 bases are shared with TRBD1. This CDR3 is built from 17 residues. V lost 5 bases and J lost 0; bases outside the gene matches: 8. CDR3 sequence reads: CASSPSRDRASYNEQFF. The CDR3 region has the DNA TGTGCCAGCAGTCCCTCCCGGGACAGGGCCTCCTACAATGAGCAGTTCTTC.

The CDR3 protein is CASSWDRELAETQYF. The CDR3 DNA follows: TGTGCCAGCAGTTGGGACAGGGAACTTGCAGAGACCCAGTACTTC. This rearrangement joins TRBV6-2 or TRBV6-3 to TRBJ2-5, with TRBD1 matching 9 bases. Germline CDR1 and CDR2: MNHEY and SVGEGT. The CDR3 has 15 amino acids. The V gene end was trimmed by 4 bases and the J gene end by 4 bases; junction bases not matched to a gene: 7.

In its sample, this clonotype was seen a few times. The V gene is TRBV20-1, the J gene TRBJ2-5, with D maybe TRBD1 (5 bases). V lost 4 bases and J 5 bases, leaving 11 bases between the germline ends. The germline V gene has CDR1 DFQATT and CDR2 SNEGSKA (reference sequence). CDR3 length: 12 residues. The CDR3 region is CSAKLSGETQYF. As DNA, the CDR3 is TGCAGTGCTAAGCTTTCAGGGGAGACCCAGTACTTC.

This clonotype was seen a handful of times. This chain uses TRBV29-1 with TRBJ1-2; possibly TRBD1 for D (5 bases). Germline assignment: CDR1 SQVTM and CDR2 ANQGSEA. The V end was cut by 0 bases, the J end by 4 bases, with 12 bases between. There are 14 residues in the CDR3. CDR3 DNA: TGCAGCGTTGAAGATTTAAGGGGTGGCTATGGCTACACCTTC. This codes for CSVEDLRGGYGYTF. The variable domain in full, with the rest retrieved from reference TRBV29-1 and TRBJ1-2, is SAVISQKPSRDICQRGTSLTIQCQVDSQVTMMFWYRQQPGQSLTLIATANQGSEATYESGFVIDKFPISRPNLTFSTLTVSNMSPEDSSIYLCSVEDLRGGYGYTFGSGTRLTVV.

Only a few counts were recorded for this clonotype. This chain uses TRBV9 with TRBJ2-1; 9 nucleotides match TRBD1. V shed 7 bases and J 5 bases; nucleotides not matched to a gene: 10. Germline loops: CDR1 SGDLS, CDR2 YYNGEE. CDR3 length: 15 residues. The CDR3 bases are TGTGCCAGCTCGCTCCGGGACAGGGTCAACAATGAGCAGTTCTTC. Translation: CASSLRDRVNNEQFF.

The chain recombines TRBV28 with TRBJ2-2; 9 bases are shared with TRBD1. V was clipped by 4 bases and J by 10 bases; unmatched bases: 10. Germline CDR1 is MDHEN and CDR2 is SYDVKM. The CDR3 is 15 residues long. In nucleotides, the CDR3 is TGTGCCAGCAGTTCCCCGGGACAGGGTTTAATGGAGCTGTTTTTT. As protein: CASSSPGQGLMELFF.

CDR3 sequence: CSAIQGARETQYF. Here the CDR3 DNA reads TGCAGTGCTATCCAGGGGGCCCGAGAGACCCAGTACTTC. The rearrangement uses TRBV20-1 and TRBJ2-5; 8 positions agree with TRBD1. V was clipped by 4 bases and J by 4 bases; unmatched bases: 5. Germline CDR1 is DFQATT and CDR2 is SNEGSKA (reference sequence). The length of the CDR3 is 13 residues.

This clonotype was picked up a small number of times. The gene calls are TRBV27 and TRBJ1-1, with TRBD1 as a possible D gene (5 bases). CDR3 size: 15 residues. In germline, CDR1 is MNHEY, CDR2 SMNVEV (reference sequence). The germline V and J ends were trimmed by 3 bases and 8 bases, with 19 bases remaining between them. CDR3 sequence: CASSFGGLRGGEAFF. DNA of the CDR3: TGTGCCAGCAGTTTCGGGGGGTTGCGGGGCGGAGAAGCTTTCTTT.

To note about this clonotype: A much larger clone lies a single base off, so this may be a read error. The J gene is TRBJ2-1, the V gene TRBV20-1; D may be TRBD2 (7 bases). The CDR3 sequence is 16 residues long. From germline, CDR1 is DFQATT and CDR2 SNEGSKA (reference sequence). The CDR3 is CSARVRGPTSYNEQLF. The DNA of the CDR3 is TGCAGTGCTAGAGTGCGGGGGCCCACTTCTTACAATGAGCAGCTCTTC.

This rearrangement joins TRBV2 to TRBJ2-4, with TRBD1 matching 9 bases. Per the germline V gene, CDR1 is SNHLY and CDR2 is FYNNEI. The V gene end was trimmed by 6 bases and the J gene end by 7 bases; junction bases not matched to a gene: 10. This CDR3 contains 15 residues. CDR3 in amino acids: CASSKDRGGPNIQYF. Written as DNA, the CDR3 is TGTGCCAGCAGCAAGGACAGGGGTGGTCCGAACATTCAGTACTTC. Drawing the rest from reference TRBV2 and TRBJ2-4, the complete variable domain is EPEVTQTPSHQVTQMGQEVILRCVPISNHLYFYWYRQILGQKVEFLVSFYNNEISEKSEIFDDQFSVERPDGSNFTLKIRSTKLEDSAMYFCASSKDRGGPNIQYFGAGTRLSVL.